The 2 T cell receptor beta chains listed next were all sequenced from one sample in a study of cytomegalovirus exposure and HLA in healthy donors (dated by TCRdb to about 2017). Preparation of the library involved the immunoSEQ multiplex PCR assay. For the multiplex PCR, a mixture combining 60 forward primers for TCR Vbeta segments and 13 reverse primers for TCR Jbeta segments was used. TCRdb limited this immuneACCESS table to in-frame rearrangements with V and J called. A share of clones is missing; checked studies link under half to unresolved V genes, and the rest is unexplained. For this sample there are 100,000 or so clones; less than 80% appear just once. The top ten constitute around 1.2% of the sample. The material sequenced was PBMCs. All receptors come from a young man in good health and CMV-seronegative.

In nucleotides, the CDR3 is TGCGCCAGCAGCTTGGTGAGCGGGAGGTTCTACGAGCAGTACTTC. It specifies CASSLVSGRFYEQYF. This sequence joins TRBV5-1 and TRBJ2-7; 9 bases are shared with TRBD2. The CDR3 is 15 amino acids. Germline CDR1 and CDR2: SGHRS and YFSETQ. J was trimmed by 3 bases and V by 0 bases; bases with no gene match: 4.

The genes are TRBV25-1 and TRBJ2-3, with 13 bases that match TRBD2. This CDR3 spans 16 amino acids. V dropped 4 bases and J dropped 2; count of bases not matched to a gene: 3. Germline lookup yields CDR1 MGHDK and CDR2 SYGVNS. The CDR3, as DNA: TGTGCCAGCAGTGTGACTAGCGGGGGGACCACAGATACGCAGTATTTT. Protein: CASSVTSGGTTDTQYF.